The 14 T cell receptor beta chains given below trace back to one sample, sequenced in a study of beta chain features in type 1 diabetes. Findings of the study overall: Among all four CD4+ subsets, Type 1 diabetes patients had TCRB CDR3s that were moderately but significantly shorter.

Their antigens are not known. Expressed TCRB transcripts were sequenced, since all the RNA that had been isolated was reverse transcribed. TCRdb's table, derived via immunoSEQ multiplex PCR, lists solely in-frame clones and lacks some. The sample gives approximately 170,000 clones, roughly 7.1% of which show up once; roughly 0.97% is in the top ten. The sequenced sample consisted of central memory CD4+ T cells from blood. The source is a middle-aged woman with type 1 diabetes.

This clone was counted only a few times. CDR3 loop: CASSQLSNTEAFF. The CDR3 nucleotides are TGTGCCAGCAGCCAACTCTCGAACACTGAAGCTTTCTTT. V gene TRBV14 combines with J gene TRBJ1-1, with D hard to call. The CDR3 contains 13 residues. Germline lookup yields CDR1 SGHDN and CDR2 FVKESK. Trimming removed 2 bases at V and 1 base at J, with 5 bases between.

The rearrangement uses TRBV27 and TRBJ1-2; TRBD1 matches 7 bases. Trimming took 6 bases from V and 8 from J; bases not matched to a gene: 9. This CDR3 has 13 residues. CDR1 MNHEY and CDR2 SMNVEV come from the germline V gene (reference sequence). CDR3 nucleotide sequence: TGTGCCAGCAGGACAGGGTACCAGGGGGGCTACACCTTC. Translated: CASRTGYQGGYTF.

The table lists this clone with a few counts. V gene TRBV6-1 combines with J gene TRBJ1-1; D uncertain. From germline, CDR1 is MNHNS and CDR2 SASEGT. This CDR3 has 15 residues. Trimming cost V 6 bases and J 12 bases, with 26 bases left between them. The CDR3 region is CASSPTMAVLGGSFF. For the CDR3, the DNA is TGTGCCAGCAGCCCCACAATGGCGGTGTTAGGTGGATCTTTCTTT.

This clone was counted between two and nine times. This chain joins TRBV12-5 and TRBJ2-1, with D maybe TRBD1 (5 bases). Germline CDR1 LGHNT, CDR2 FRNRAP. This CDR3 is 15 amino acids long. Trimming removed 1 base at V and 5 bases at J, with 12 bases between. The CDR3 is CASGLGQGKDNEQFF. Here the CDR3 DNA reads TGTGCTAGTGGTTTGGGGCAGGGTAAGGACAATGAGCAGTTCTTC.

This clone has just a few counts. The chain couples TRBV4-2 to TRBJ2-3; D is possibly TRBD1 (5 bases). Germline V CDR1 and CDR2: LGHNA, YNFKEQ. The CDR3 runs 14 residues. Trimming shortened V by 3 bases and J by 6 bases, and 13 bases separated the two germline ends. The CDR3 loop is CASSQKGAEDTQYF. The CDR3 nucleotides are TGTGCCAGCAGCCAGAAAGGGGCGGAGGATACGCAGTATTTT.

The CDR3, as DNA: TGCGCCAGCAGCCAAGAGTTGACAGGGCGGAACACCATATATTTT. Translation gives CASSQELTGRNTIYF. J is TRBJ1-3 and V is TRBV4-3, with 7 nucleotides matching TRBD1. The CDR3 covers 15 residues. Trimming took 0 bases from V and 7 from J; bases not matched to a gene: 6. Germline values: CDR1 LGHNA, CDR2 YSLEER.

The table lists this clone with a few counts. The DNA for the CDR3 is TGTGCCAGCACCATCGGACAGGGCGCGCAAGAGACCCAGTACTTC. This sequence encodes CASTIGQGAQETQYF. The chain uses TRBV5-4 and TRBJ2-5; 8 bases map to TRBD1. The CDR3 runs 15 residues. Germline V gene data show CDR1 as SGHNT and CDR2 as YYREEE (reference sequence). J was trimmed by 2 bases and V by 6 bases; bases with no gene match: 9.

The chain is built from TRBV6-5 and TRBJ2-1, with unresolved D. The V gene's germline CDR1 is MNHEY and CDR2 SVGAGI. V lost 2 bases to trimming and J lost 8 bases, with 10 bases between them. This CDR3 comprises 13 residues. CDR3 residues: CASSYRSGDEQFF. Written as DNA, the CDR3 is TGTGCCAGCAGTTACAGGTCTGGAGATGAGCAGTTCTTC.

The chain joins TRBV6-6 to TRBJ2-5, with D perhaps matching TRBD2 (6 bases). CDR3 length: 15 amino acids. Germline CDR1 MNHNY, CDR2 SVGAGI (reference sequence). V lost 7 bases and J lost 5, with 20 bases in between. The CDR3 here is CASTLGGAEWETQYF. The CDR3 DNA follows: TGTGCCAGCACCCTGGGAGGAGCGGAGTGGGAGACCCAGTACTTC.

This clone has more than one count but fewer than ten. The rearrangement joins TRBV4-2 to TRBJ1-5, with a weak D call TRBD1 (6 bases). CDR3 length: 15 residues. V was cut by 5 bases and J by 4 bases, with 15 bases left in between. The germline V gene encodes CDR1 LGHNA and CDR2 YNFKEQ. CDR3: CASSNSGVGNQPQHF. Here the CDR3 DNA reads TGTGCCAGCAGCAACTCAGGGGTGGGAAATCAGCCCCAGCATTTT.

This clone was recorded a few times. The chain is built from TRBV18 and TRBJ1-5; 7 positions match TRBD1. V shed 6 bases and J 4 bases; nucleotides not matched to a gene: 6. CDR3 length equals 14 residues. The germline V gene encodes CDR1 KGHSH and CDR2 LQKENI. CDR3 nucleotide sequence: TGTGCCAGCTCCCCGGGACAGACTAATCAGCCCCAGCATTTT. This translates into CASSPGQTNQPQHF.

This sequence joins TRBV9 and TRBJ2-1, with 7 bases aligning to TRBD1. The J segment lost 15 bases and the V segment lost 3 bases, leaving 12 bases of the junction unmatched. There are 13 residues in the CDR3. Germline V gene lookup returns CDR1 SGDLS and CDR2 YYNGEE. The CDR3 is CASSADTTGQRFF. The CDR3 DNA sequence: TGTGCCAGCAGCGCCGACACCACGGGACAGAGGTTCTTC.

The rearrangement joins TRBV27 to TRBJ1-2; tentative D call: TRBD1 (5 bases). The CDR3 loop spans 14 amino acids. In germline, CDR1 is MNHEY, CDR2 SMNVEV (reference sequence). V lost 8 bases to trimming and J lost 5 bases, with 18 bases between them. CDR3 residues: CASAPRGVEYGYTF. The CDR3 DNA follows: TGTGCCAGCGCGCCCCGGGGGGTGGAATATGGCTACACCTTC.

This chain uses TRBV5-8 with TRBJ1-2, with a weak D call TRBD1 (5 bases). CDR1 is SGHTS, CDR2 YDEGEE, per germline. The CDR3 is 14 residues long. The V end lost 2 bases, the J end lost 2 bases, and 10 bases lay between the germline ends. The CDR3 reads CASSFSDSNYGYTF. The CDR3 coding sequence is TGTGCCAGCAGCTTCAGCGACAGCAACTATGGCTACACCTTC.